This T cell receptor (beta chain) was identified during a study of cytomegalovirus exposure and HLA in healthy donors. Overall study: Earlier sequencing of approximately 180 million T cells yielded roughly 120 million unique TCR beta sequences.

V trimming: 3 bases; J trimming: 6 bases; junction bases outside the gene matches: 6. The CDR3 has 14 residues. Looked up from germline, CDR1 is MGHRA and CDR2 is YSYEKL. In the case of this clone: The target antigen is unknown.

The PCR used 60 Vbeta and 13 Jbeta primers. The table came from immunoSEQ multiplex PCR; TCRdb's copy has only in-frame clones and leaves some out. Of some 87,000 clones listed, more than 60% are singletons. Study-wide points: In a later analysis, an Asian-associated ancestry cluster reportedly showed fewer N-insertions than the roughly 710-donor mean. With high specificity and sensitivity, the classifier reportedly diagnosed cytomegalovirus status.

The chain joins TRBV4-1 to TRBJ2-7; 9 nucleotides line up with TRBD1. This TCR derives from a man aged 18 to 30 in good health and CMV-seropositive. The sequencing input was PBMCs. CDR3 bases: TGCGCCAGCAGCCATAGGACAGGGGTCAGCGAGCAGTACTTC. Translated, it gives CASSHRTGVSEQYF.